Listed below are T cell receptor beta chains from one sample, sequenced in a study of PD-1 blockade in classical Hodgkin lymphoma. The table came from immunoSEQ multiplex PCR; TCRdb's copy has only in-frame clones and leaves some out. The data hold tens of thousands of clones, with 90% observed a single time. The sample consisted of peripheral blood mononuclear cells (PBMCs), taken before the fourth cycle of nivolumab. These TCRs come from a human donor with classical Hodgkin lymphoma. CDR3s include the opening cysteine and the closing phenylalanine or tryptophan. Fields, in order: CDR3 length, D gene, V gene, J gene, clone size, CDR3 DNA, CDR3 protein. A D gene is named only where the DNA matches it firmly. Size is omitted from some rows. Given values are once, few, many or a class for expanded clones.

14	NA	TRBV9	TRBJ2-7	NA	TGTGCCAGCAGCGTAGACGCAGGCTCCTACGAGCAGTACTTC	CASSVDAGSYEQYF
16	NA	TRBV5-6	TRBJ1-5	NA	TGTGCCAGCAGCTTGGCGGGGGGAATGGGCAATCAGCCCCAGCATTTT	CASSLAGGMGNQPQHF
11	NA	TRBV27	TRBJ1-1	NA	TGTGCCAGCACAGGGAAGACGGAAGCTTTCTTT	CASTGKTEAFF
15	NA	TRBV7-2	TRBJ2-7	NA	TGTGCCAGCAGCCCGGCCTTCGGTAAGAACTACGAGCAGTACTTC	CASSPAFGKNYEQYF
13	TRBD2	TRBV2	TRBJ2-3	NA	TGTGCCGACCTAGCGGAACGCACAGATACGCAGTATTTT	CADLAERTDTQYF
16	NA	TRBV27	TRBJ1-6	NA	TGTGCCAGCAGATATAATTGGGGGGCGCAGAATTCACCCCTCCACTTT	CASRYNWGAQNSPLHF
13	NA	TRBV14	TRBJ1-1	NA	TGTACCAGCAGCCAACTCCCCAACGGGGGAGCTTTCTTT	CTSSQLPNGGAFF
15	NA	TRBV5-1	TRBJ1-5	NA	TGCGCCAGCAGCTTGTCCGGGGCGAGTAATCAGCCCCAGCATTTT	CASSLSGASNQPQHF
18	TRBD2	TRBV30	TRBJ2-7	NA	TGTGCCTGGAGTGTAACCCGGACTAGCGGGGGGCGATCCTACGAGCAGTACTTC	CAWSVTRTSGGRSYEQYF
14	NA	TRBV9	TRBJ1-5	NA	TGTGCCAGCAGCGTCGAGGGGGGAAATCAGCCCCAGCATTTT	CASSVEGGNQPQHF
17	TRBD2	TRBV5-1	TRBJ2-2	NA	TGCGCCAGCAGCCCCCTAGCGGGGGAAGGTAACACCGGGGAGCTGTTTTTT	CASSPLAGEGNTGELFF
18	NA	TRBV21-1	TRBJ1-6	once	TGTGCCAGCAGCCACGCCGGCCGGCAGCCTCCCTTCAATTCACCCCTCCACTTT	CASSHAGRQPPFNSPLHF
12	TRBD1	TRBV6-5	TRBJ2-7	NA	TGTGCCAGCAAACAGGGGGCCTACGAGCAGTACTTC	CASKQGAYEQYF
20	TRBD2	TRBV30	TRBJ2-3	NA	TGTGCCTGGAGTAAACTATATGGTAGCGGGGGGCTTTCCCGCACAGATACGCAGTATTTT	CAWSKLYGSGGLSRTDTQYF
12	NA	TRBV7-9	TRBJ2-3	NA	TGTGCCAGCAGTGTAGAGGGGACCACGCAGTATTTT	CASSVEGTTQYF
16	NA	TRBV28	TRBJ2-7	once	TGTGCCAGCATGAGGGGGGCACTGGGGACTCCCTACGAGCAGTACTTC	CASMRGALGTPYEQYF
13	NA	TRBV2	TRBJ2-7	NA	TGTGCCAGCAGTGGAGTTTTAGGGTACGAGCAGTACTTC	CASSGVLGYEQYF
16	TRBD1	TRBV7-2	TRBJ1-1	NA	TGTGCCAGCAGCTCACAAGACCCGACAGGGTCCACTGAAGCTTTCTTT	CASSSQDPTGSTEAFF
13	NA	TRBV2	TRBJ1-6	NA	TGTGCCAGCATTCGGATGGCCCCGGGGCCCCTCCACTTT	CASIRMAPGPLHF
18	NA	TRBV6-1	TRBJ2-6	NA	TGTGCCAGCAGTGAAGGACAGCGAAAATATCCCGGGGCCAACGTCCTGACTTTC	CASSEGQRKYPGANVLTF
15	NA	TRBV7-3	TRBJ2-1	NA	TGTGCCAGCAGCATTGACATAACCTCCTACAATGAGCAGTTCTTC	CASSIDITSYNEQFF
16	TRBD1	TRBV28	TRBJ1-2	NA	TGTGCCAGCAGTTTCACCGCTTCCGGGACAGACTATGGCTACACCTTC	CASSFTASGTDYGYTF
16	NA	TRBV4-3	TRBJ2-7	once	TGCGCCAGCAGCCAAGTGCCAACCAGGAGCTCCTACGAGCAGTACTTC	CASSQVPTRSSYEQYF
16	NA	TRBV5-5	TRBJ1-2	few	TGTGCCAGCAGCTTGGTAAATCTGGAAGCTAACTATGGCTACACCTTC	CASSLVNLEANYGYTF
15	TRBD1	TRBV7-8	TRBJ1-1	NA	TGTGCCAGCAGCCCCCCCAGGGGGCTCGACACTGAAGCTTTCTTT	CASSPPRGLDTEAFF
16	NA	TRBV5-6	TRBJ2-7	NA	TGTGCCAGCAGCTTGGCCCGGGGGCGAAGGTCCTACGAGCAGTACTTC	CASSLARGRRSYEQYF
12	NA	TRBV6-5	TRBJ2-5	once	TGTGCCAGCCATGAGAGGGTCGGGACCCAGTACTTC	CASHERVGTQYF
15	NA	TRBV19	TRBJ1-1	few	TGTGCCAGTAGTACTACCGGGGGAATGAACACTGAAGCTTTCTTT	CASSTTGGMNTEAFF
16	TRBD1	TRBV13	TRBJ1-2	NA	TGTGCCAGCAGCTTATCGACAGGGGTGAGGGATGGAGGCTACACCTTC	CASSLSTGVRDGGYTF
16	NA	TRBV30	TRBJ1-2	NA	TGTGCCTGGAACCCCCCCTCGAGGGGGGGAAACTATGGCTACACCTTC	CAWNPPSRGGNYGYTF
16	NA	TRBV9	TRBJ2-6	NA	TGTGCCAGCAGCCCGAGAGGCGGACGTGGGGCCAACGTCCTGACTTTC	CASSPRGGRGANVLTF
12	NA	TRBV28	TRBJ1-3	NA	TGTGCCTGCAGGGGTCTAGGAAACACCATATATTTT	CACRGLGNTIYF
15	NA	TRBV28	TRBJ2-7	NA	TGTGCCAGCAGTTTAAGAGGCAGGAGCTCCTACGAGCAGTACTTC	CASSLRGRSSYEQYF
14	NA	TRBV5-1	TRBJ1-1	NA	TGCGCCAGCAGCTTCGCCGGCGGGGACACTGAAGCTTTCTTT	CASSFAGGDTEAFF
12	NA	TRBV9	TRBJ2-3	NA	TGTGCCAGCAGCCCTTACACAGATACGCAGTATTTT	CASSPYTDTQYF
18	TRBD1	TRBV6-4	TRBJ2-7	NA	TGTGCCAGCAGTGACCCGGTCATTGGCGGGACAGGGGGTGACGAGCAGTACTTC	CASSDPVIGGTGGDEQYF
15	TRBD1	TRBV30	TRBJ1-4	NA	TGTGCCTGGACGGGACAGGGGGTGACTAATGAAAAACTGTTTTTT	CAWTGQGVTNEKLFF
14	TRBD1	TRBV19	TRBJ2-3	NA	TGTGCCAGTAGTATCCGGACAGGTAGAGATACGCAGTATTTT	CASSIRTGRDTQYF
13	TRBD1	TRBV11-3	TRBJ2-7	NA	TGTGCCCTGGGACAGAAACTGATCTACGAGCAGTACTTC	CALGQKLIYEQYF
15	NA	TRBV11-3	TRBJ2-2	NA	TGTGCCAGCAGCCACCTGGGGGGGAACACCGGGGAGCTGTTTTTT	CASSHLGGNTGELFF
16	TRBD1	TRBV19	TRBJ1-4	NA	TGTGCCAGTAGTATGAGGACGGGACAGAGTAATGAAAAACTGTTTTTT	CASSMRTGQSNEKLFF
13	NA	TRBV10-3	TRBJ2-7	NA	TGTGCCTCGGCCGGGCAGGGTTCCTACGAGCAGTACTTC	CASAGQGSYEQYF
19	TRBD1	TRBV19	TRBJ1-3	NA	TGTGCCAGTAGCCGTCCGGGACAGGATTTTAAAATAGGTGGAAACACCATATATTTT	CASSRPGQDFKIGGNTIYF
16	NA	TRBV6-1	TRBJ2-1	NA	TGTGCCAGCAGTGATGCTGCCGGGGGGCCCTACAATGAGCAGTTCTTC	CASSDAAGGPYNEQFF
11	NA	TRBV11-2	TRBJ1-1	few	TGTGCCAGTTCTGCCGAGACTGAAGCTTTCTTT	CASSAETEAFF
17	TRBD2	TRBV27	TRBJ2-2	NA	TGTGCCAGCAGCCCTGATATAGCGGGGGAGCACACCGGGGAGCTGTTTTTT	CASSPDIAGEHTGELFF
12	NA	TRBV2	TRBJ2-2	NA	TGTGCCAGCAGTGTTAGCACCGGGGAGCTGTTTTTT	CASSVSTGELFF
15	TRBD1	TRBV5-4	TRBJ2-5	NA	TGTGCCAGCAGCTTGGTCGGGACAGGGAAAGAGACCCAGTACTTC	CASSLVGTGKETQYF
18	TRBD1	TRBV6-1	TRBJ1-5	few	TGTGCCAGCAGTGAAGCCACCGACAGGGTCAGATTACATCAGCCCCAGCATTTT	CASSEATDRVRLHQPQHF
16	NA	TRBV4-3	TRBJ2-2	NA	TGCGCCAGCAGCCATGTTGCGGGGACGGGAATCGGGGAGCTGTTTTTT	CASSHVAGTGIGELFF
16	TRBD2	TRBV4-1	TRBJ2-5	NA	TGCGCCAGCAGCCTCACCCCGGAGGGGAGGGCGGAGACCCAGTACTTC	CASSLTPEGRAETQYF
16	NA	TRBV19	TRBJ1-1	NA	TGTGCCAGTAGTTTCTTCGTTTGGCAACAGAACACTGAAGCTTTCTTT	CASSFFVWQQNTEAFF
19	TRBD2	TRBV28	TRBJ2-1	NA	TGTGCCAGCAGTGACCGGGGGGGGACTAGCGGGTACTCCTACAATGAGCAGTTCTTC	CASSDRGGTSGYSYNEQFF